The entry below describes one TCR beta chain. Its antigen is undetermined. These data are taken from a study of CXCR3-negative and CXCR3-positive naive CD8 T cells. Regarding the study as a whole: CXCR3-expressing naive cells carried TRB CDR3s more hydrophobic than those of CXCR3-negative naive cells.

Carrying UMI labels, the TRB cDNA libraries were prepared through 5' RACE. TCRdb re-called the 5' RACE reads; one entry per CDR3 protein, DNA not given. The sample has about 98,000 distinct CDR3 sequences; the top ten hold 0.85% to 1.4%. Germline CDR1 and CDR2: SEHNR and FQNEAQ (reference sequence). This CDR3 is 14 amino acids long. This chain joins TRBV7-9 and TRBJ2-7; absent DNA, TCRdb's TRBD1 call cannot be checked. Sequences were obtained from naive CXCR3+ CD8+ T cells from blood. Indicated subset: CD45RO-CCR7+CD27+CD95- naive CD8+ T cells expressing CXCR3 (TNR3+). This receptor was identified in a human donor in good health. Some clones in this sample may be carry-over from other donors' samples. The CDR3 is CASSARDRTYEQYF.